This T cell receptor beta chain was captured by sequencing in a study of beta chain features in type 1 diabetes. Sequenced material consisted of expressed TCRB transcripts (all of the isolated RNA was reverse transcribed). Assay used: immunoSEQ multiplex PCR; TCRdb lists only in-frame clones, some missing. The sample has about 360,000 clones; roughly 12% are singletons. This clone was detected a few times. Its matching antigen is unknown. The sample contains more than one DNA sequence encoding this CDR3. The study, taken as a whole, reports: Fewer insertions but more deletions were seen at VDJ junctions in type 1 diabetes patients.

The CDR3 spans 11 residues. The V and J ends lost 5 bases and 7 bases respectively, with 6 bases between them. The V gene's germline CDR1 is MNHEY and CDR2 SVGAGI. The origin of this receptor is a man younger than 30 in good health. Sequenced sample: naive CD4+ T cells from blood. The chain couples TRBV6-5 to TRBJ2-1; D is perhaps TRBD2 (6 bases). The CDR3 is CASSRGNEQFF. CDR3 sequence (DNA): TGTGCCAGCAGTCGGGGGAATGAGCAGTTCTTC.